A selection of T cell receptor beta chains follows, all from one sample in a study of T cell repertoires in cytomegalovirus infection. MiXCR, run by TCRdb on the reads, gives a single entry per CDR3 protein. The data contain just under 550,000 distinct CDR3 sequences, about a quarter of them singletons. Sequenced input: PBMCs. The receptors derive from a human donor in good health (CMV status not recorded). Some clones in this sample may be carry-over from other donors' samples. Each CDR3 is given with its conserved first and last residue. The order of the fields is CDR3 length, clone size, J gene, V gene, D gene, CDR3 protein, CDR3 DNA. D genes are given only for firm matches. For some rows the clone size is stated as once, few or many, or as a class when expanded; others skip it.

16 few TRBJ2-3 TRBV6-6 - CASSWGGLLGADTQYF TGTGCCAGCAGTTGGGGCGGGCTTTTGGGAGCAGATACGCAGTATTTT
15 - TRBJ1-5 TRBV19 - CASMGLQVFNQPQHF TGTGCCAGTATGGGGTTACAGGTTTTCAATCAGCCCCAGCATTTT
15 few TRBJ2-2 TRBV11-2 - CASSLRWGLVGELFF TGTGCCAGCAGCTTACGTTGGGGGCTGGTCGGGGAGCTGTTTTTT
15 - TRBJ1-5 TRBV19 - CASSWALSWNQPQHF TGTGCCAGTAGCTGGGCATTAAGTTGGAATCAGCCCCAGCATTTT
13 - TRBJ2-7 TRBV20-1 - CSASGGRPYEQYF TGCAGTGCTAGCGGTGGGCGACCCTACGAGCAGTACTTC
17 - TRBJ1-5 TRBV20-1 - CSARDPRRALGNQPQHF TGCAGTGCTAGAGACCCCAGAAGGGCGTTGGGCAATCAGCCCCAGCATTTT
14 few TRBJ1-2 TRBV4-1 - CASSQGSGHYGYTF TGCGCCAGCAGCCAAGGGTCAGGGCACTATGGCTACACCTTC
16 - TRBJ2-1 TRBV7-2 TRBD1 CASSPSTGVFYNEQFF TGTGCCAGCAGCCCATCTACAGGGGTGTTTTACAATGAGCAGTTCTTC
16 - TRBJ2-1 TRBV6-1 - CASNPPGSSSYNEQFF TGTGCCAGCAATCCCCCTGGGAGTAGCTCCTACAATGAGCAGTTCTTC
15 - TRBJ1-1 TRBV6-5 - CASSPRSPVGTEAFF TGTGCCAGCAGCCCCCGAAGCCCGGTAGGGACTGAAGCTTTCTTT
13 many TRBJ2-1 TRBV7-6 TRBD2 CASTWSAGDEQFF TGTGCCAGCACCTGGTCGGCGGGAGATGAGCAGTTCTTC
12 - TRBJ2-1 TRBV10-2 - CASSETAGEQFF TGCGCCAGCAGTGAGACCGCGGGTGAGCAGTTCTTC
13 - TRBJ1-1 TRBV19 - CASRDQGYTEAFF TGTGCCAGTAGAGATCAGGGGTACACTGAAGCTTTCTTT
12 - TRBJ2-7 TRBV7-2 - CASSLDHYEQYF TGTGCCAGCAGCTTGGATCACTACGAGCAGTACTTC
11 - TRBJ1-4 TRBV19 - CASSQTEKLFF TGTGCCAGTAGCCAAACCGAAAAACTGTTTTTT